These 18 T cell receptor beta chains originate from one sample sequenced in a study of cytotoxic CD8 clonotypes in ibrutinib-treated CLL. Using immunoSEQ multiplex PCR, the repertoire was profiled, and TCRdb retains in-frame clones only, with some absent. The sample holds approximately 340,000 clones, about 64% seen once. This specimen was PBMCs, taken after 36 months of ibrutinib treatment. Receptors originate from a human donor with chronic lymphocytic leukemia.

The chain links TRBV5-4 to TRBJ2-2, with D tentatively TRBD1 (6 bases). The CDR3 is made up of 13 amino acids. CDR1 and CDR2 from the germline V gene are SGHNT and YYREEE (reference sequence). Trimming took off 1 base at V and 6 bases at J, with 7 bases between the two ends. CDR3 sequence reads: CASSLNRAGELFF. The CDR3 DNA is TGTGCCAGCAGCTTGAACAGGGCCGGGGAGCTGTTTTTT.

The chain's CDR3 is CASSQTIGGTGELFF. CDR3 bases: TGCGCCAGCAGCCAGACGATCGGGGGCACCGGGGAGCTGTTTTTT. This sequence joins TRBV5-1 and TRBJ2-2, with a possible D match to TRBD2 (6 bases). Germline V gene sequence: CDR1 SGHRS, CDR2 YFSETQ. The ends were cut back, 4 bases at V and 4 bases at J, with 14 bases in the middle. This CDR3 is 15 amino acids long.

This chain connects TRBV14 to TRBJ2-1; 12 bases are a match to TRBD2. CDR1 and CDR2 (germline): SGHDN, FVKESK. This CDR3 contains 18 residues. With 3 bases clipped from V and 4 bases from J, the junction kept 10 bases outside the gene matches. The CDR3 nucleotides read TGTGCCAGCAGCCACTTTGCGGGACTAGCGGGCGGATACAATGAGCAGTTCTTC. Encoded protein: CASSHFAGLAGGYNEQFF.

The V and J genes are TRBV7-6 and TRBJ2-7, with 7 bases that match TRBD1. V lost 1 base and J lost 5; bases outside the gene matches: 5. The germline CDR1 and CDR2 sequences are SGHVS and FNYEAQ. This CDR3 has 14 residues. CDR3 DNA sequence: TGTGCCAGCAGCTTAGGAGGGGGCGCGGACGAGCAGTACTTC. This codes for CASSLGGGADEQYF.

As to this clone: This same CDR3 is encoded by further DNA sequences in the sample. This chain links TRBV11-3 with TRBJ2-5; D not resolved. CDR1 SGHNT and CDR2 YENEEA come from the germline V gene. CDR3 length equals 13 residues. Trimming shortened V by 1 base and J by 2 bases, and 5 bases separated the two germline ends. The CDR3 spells CASSLASQETQYF. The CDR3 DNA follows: TGTGCCAGCAGCTTAGCCAGTCAAGAGACCCAGTACTTC.

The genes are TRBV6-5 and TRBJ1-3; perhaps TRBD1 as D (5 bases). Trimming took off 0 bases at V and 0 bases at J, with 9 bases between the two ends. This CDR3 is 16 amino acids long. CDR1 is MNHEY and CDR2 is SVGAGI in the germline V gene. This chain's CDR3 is CASSYSLGTSGNTIYF. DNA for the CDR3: TGTGCCAGCAGTTACTCGTTGGGGACCTCTGGAAACACCATATATTTT.

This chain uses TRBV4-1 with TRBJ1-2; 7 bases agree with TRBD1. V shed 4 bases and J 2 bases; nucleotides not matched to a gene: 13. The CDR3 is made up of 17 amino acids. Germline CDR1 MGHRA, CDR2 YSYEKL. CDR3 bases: TGCGCCAGCAGCCCCTGGGACAGACTCCCGATAAACTATGGCTACACCTTC. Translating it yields CASSPWDRLPINYGYTF.

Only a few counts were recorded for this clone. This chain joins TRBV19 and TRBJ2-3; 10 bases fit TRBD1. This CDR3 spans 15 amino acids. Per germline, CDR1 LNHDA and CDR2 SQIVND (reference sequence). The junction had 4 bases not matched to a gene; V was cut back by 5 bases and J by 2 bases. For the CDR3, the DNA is TGTGCCAGTAGTGGGGGACAGGGGCCCACAGATACGCAGTATTTT. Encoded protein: CASSGGQGPTDTQYF.

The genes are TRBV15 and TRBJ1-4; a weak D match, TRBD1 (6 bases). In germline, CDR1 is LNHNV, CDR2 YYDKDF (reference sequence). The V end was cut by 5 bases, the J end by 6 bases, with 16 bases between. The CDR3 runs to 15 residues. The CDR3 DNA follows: TGTGCCACCAGCGTCGCAGGGGCAGGGGATGAAAAACTGTTTTTT. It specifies CATSVAGAGDEKLFF.

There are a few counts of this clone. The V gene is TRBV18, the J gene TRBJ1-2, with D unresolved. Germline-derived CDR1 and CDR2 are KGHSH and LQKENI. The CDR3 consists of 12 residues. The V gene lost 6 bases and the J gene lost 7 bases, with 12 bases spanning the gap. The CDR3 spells CASSPKSSGYTF. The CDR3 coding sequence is TGTGCCAGCTCCCCCAAGTCGAGTGGCTACACCTTC.

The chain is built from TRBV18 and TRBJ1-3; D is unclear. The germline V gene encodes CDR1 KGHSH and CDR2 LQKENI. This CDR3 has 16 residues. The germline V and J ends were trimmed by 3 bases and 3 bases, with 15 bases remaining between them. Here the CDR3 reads CASSPAQGPVGNTIYF. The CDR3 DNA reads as TGTGCCAGCTCACCCGCCCAAGGTCCTGTTGGAAACACCATATATTTT.

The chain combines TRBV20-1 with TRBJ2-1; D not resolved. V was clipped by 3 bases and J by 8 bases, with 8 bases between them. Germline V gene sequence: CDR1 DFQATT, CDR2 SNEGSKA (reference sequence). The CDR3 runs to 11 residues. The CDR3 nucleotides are TGCAGTGCTAGCCGCCCACATGAGCAGTTCTTC. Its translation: CSASRPHEQFF.

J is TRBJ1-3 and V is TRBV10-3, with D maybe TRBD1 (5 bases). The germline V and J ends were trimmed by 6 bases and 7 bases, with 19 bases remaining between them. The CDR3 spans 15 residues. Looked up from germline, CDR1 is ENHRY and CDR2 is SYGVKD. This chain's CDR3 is CAISREGSGSNTIYF. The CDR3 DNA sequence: TGTGCCATCAGCCGGGAAGGGTCAGGGAGTAACACCATATATTTT.

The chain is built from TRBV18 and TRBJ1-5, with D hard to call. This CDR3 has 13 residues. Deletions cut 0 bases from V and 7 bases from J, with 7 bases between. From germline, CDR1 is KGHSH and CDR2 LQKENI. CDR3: CASSPPGVQPQHF. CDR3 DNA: TGTGCCAGCTCACCACCGGGTGTCCAGCCCCAGCATTTT.

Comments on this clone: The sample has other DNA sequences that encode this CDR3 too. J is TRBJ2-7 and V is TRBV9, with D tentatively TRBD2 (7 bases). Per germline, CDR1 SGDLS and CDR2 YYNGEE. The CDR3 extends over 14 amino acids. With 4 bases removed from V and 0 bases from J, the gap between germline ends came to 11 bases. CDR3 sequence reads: CASSPRGGSYEQYF. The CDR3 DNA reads TGTGCCAGCAGCCCGAGGGGGGGCTCCTACGAGCAGTACTTC.

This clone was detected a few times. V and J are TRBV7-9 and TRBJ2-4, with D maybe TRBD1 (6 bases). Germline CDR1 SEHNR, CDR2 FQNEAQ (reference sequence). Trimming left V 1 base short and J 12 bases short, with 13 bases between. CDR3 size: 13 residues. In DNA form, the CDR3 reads TGTGCCAGCAGCTTAGAGTTTTGGACAGATCAGTACTTC. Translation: CASSLEFWTDQYF.

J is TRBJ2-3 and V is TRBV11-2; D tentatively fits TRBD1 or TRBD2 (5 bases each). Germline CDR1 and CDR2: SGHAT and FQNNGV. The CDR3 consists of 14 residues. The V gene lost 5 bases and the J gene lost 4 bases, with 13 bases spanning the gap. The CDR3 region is CASSPGGGSDTQYF. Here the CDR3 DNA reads TGTGCCAGCAGCCCAGGTGGGGGATCAGATACGCAGTATTTT.

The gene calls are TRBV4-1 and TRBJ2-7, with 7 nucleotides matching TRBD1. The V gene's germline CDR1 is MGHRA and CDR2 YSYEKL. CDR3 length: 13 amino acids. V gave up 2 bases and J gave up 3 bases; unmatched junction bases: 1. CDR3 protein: CASSQRQGYEQYF. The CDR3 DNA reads TGCGCCAGCAGCCAAAGACAGGGCTACGAGCAGTACTTC.